A selection of T cell receptor beta chains follows, all from one sample in a study of prognosis after radiotherapy for stage I lung cancer. Each CDR3 protein gets one entry after TCRdb re-called the multiplex PCR reads with MiXCR. The sample shows 50,000 or so distinct CDR3 sequences, about a third of them seen only once. The sequences come from PBMCs, collected before or after stereotactic body radiation therapy (not recorded which). These receptors were collected from a donor of 50 years or more with non-small cell lung cancer. Each CDR3 is given with its conserved first and last residue. Fields, in order: V gene, clone size, D gene, J gene, CDR3 protein, CDR3 DNA. D genes are given only for firm matches. Not all rows give a size; the values are once, few, many and, for expanded clones, a class.

TRBV30,medium-sized,TRBD1,TRBJ1-2,CACWTGGGYGYTF,TGTGCCTGCTGGACAGGAGGAGGATATGGCTACACCTTC
TRBV6-1,many,-,TRBJ2-2,CATAKTATGELFF,TGTGCCACCGCGAAAACAGCGACCGGGGAGCTGTTTTTT
TRBV5-1,-,-,TRBJ2-2,CASSSFGRVRGRELFF,TGCGCCAGCAGCTCGTTCGGCAGGGTGCGTGGCCGGGAGCTGTTTTTT
TRBV2,many,-,TRBJ2-3,CATRREGDTQYF,TGTGCCACCCGTAGGGAAGGAGATACGCAGTATTTT
TRBV2,many,-,TRBJ2-2,CASSKSGELFF,TGTGCCAGCAGTAAATCCGGGGAGCTGTTTTTT
TRBV11-2,-,TRBD2,TRBJ2-1,CASSTLASGRGNEQFF,TGTGCCAGCAGCACCCTGGCTAGCGGGAGAGGAAATGAGCAGTTCTTC
TRBV28,many,-,TRBJ1-5,CAGRGGSNQPQHF,TGTGCCGGGCGGGGGGGTAGCAATCAGCCCCAGCATTTT
TRBV12-3/TRBV12-4,many,-,TRBJ2-7,CASSDGLLAQYF,TGTGCCAGCAGTGACGGGTTGCTTGCGCAGTACTTC
TRBV7-2,many,-,TRBJ2-7,CASSAGSASYEQYF,TGTGCCAGCAGCGCAGGCTCGGCCTCCTACGAGCAGTACTTC
TRBV5-1,once,-,TRBJ2-2,CASRTGAGTGELFF,TGCGCCAGCCGCACGGGGGCGGGCACCGGGGAGCTGTTTTTT
TRBV5-1,many,-,TRBJ2-6,CASSLGGNSGANVLTF,TGCGCCAGCAGCTTGGGGGGGAACTCTGGGGCCAACGTCCTGACTTTC
TRBV30,many,-,TRBJ1-3,CAWSGVGGSSDTIYF,TGTGCCTGGAGCGGAGTAGGGGGGTCCTCAGACACCATATATTTT
TRBV20-1,many,TRBD1,TRBJ1-6,CSARQGAVNSPLHF,TGCAGTGCTCGGCAGGGGGCAGTCAATTCACCCCTCCACTTT
TRBV12-3/TRBV12-4,many,TRBD2,TRBJ2-3,CASTGSSGRDTQYF,TGTGCCAGCACCGGAAGTAGCGGGAGAGATACGCAGTATTTT
TRBV5-5,many,-,TRBJ1-1,CASSADRLTEAFF,TGTGCCAGCAGCGCCGACAGGCTGACTGAAGCTTTCTTT
TRBV5-4,-,TRBD2,TRBJ2-7,CASSSTSGSSYEQYF,TGTGCCAGCAGCTCGACTAGCGGGAGTTCGTACGAGCAGTACTTC
TRBV6-5,many,TRBD1,TRBJ1-2,CASSPGTGLYGYTF,TGTGCCAGCAGCCCCGGGACAGGCCTCTATGGCTACACCTTC